One and the same sample provided the 9 T cell receptor beta chains below, sequenced in a study of blood T cell repertoires in COVID-19. The assay was immunoSEQ multiplex PCR, and TCRdb's table has in-frame clones only and misses some. Of fewer than 150,000 clones in the sample, around 80% are singletons; the top ten hold roughly 1.7%. Source material: PBMCs or T cells enriched from blood (not recorded which). Every receptor here comes from a woman aged 18-30 years who had been exposed to COVID-19.

The J gene is TRBJ2-1, the V gene TRBV7-3, with 7 positions matching TRBD2. With V trimmed by 5 bases and J by 0 bases, 7 bases remained unmatched. The CDR3 sequence is 16 residues long. CDR1 SGHTA and CDR2 FQGTGA come from the germline V gene. The CDR3 here is CASSPSGTFSYNEQFF. The CDR3 DNA follows: TGTGCCAGCAGCCCGAGCGGGACTTTCTCCTACAATGAGCAGTTCTTC.

Here the CDR3 DNA reads TGTGCCAGCAGCCCCCAGGGTAGCGGGGTTCCTCATACGCAGTATTTT. Amino acids: CASSPQGSGVPHTQYF. The V gene is TRBV7-2, the J gene TRBJ2-3, with 8 bases that match TRBD2. V shed 5 bases and J 7 bases; nucleotides not matched to a gene: 14. CDR3 length equals 16 residues. The germline V gene has CDR1 SGHTA and CDR2 FQGNSA.

The CDR3 is CARSLASGAYEQYF. The CDR3 nucleotides read TGTGCCAGAAGCTTGGCTAGCGGAGCCTACGAGCAGTACTTC. The genes are TRBV5-3 and TRBJ2-7; 7 bases line up with TRBD2. TRBV5-3 is known as an ORF, though its function is uncertain. This CDR3 is 14 amino acids long. After removal of 0 bases from V and 2 bases from J, the junction contained 2 bases not matched to a gene.

The chain recombines TRBV9 with TRBJ2-1; 8 bases line up with TRBD2. This CDR3 spans 16 amino acids. V trimming: 0 bases; J trimming: 3 bases; junction bases outside the gene matches: 5. From germline, CDR1 is SGDLS and CDR2 YYNGEE. CDR3 sequence reads: CASSVATSGDYNEQFF. The DNA of the CDR3 is TGTGCCAGCAGCGTAGCTACTAGCGGAGACTACAATGAGCAGTTCTTC.

The genes are TRBV19 and TRBJ1-2; D may be TRBD1 (5 bases). V gave up 5 bases and J gave up 8 bases, with 18 bases separating them. CDR1 and CDR2 from the germline V gene are LNHDA and SQIVND (reference sequence). The CDR3 totals 14 residues. The CDR3 sequence is CASSSQPRVGGYTF. The CDR3 region has the DNA TGTGCCAGTAGTTCCCAACCCAGGGTTGGAGGCTACACCTTC.

V usage is TRBV6-2 or TRBV6-3 and J usage is TRBJ2-1, with 14 positions matching TRBD2. CDR3 length: 18 amino acids. Germline CDR1 is MNHEY and CDR2 is SVGEGT. V dropped 2 bases and J dropped 5; count of bases not matched to a gene: 8. Written as DNA, the CDR3 is TGTGCCAGCAGTTACCCCCGACTAGCGGGAGGGTATAACAATGAGCAGTTCTTC. Encoded protein: CASSYPRLAGGYNNEQFF.

This rearrangement joins TRBV9 to TRBJ1-1; no definite D call. The germline V gene encodes CDR1 SGDLS and CDR2 YYNGEE. V was clipped by 3 bases and J by 0 bases, with 6 bases between them. This CDR3 spans 13 amino acids. CDR3 coding DNA: TGTGCCAGCAGCGAAACAGTGAACACTGAAGCTTTCTTT. Translating it yields CASSETVNTEAFF.

CDR3 in DNA: TGCGCCAGCAGCACCGGGACAGGATACAATGAGCAGTTCTTC. This translates into CASSTGTGYNEQFF. This chain joins TRBV5-1 and TRBJ2-1, with 8 bases matching TRBD1. The CDR3 loop spans 14 amino acids. Germline lookup yields CDR1 SGHRS and CDR2 YFSETQ. Trimming took 4 bases from V and 4 from J; bases not matched to a gene: 4.

This chain joins TRBV2 and TRBJ2-1, with 10 bases identical to TRBD2. The CDR3 runs 16 residues. J lost 6 bases, V lost 7 bases, and 12 bases had no gene match. The germline CDR1 and CDR2 sequences are SNHLY and FYNNEI. In DNA, the CDR3 is TGTGCCAGCAACCTACCAGCGGGAGGGCCGGGCAATGAGCAGTTCTTC. It specifies CASNLPAGGPGNEQFF.